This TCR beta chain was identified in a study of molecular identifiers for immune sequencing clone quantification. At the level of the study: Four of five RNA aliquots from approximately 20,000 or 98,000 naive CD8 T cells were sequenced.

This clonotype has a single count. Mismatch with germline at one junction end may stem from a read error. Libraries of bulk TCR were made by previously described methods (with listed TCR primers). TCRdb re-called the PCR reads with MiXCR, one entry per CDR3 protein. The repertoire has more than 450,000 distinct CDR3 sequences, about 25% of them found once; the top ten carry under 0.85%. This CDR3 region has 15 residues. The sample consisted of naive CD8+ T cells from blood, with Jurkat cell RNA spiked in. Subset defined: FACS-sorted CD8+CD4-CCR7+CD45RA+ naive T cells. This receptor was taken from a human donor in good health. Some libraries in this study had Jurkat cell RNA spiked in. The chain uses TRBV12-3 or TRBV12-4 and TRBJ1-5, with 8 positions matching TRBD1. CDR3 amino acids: CASRLGQGASQPQHF. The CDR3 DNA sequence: TGTGCCAGCAGATTAGGACAGGGAGCCTCTCAGCCCCAGCATTTT.